These T cell receptor beta chains were read from a single sample in a study of shared clonotypes between healthy human individuals. Here immunoSEQ multiplex PCR was the method, and the copy in TCRdb shows in-frame clones only, minus some. The table has approximately 700,000 clones, less than 80% seen once; the top ten hold roughly 1.9%. The sequencing input was memory CD4+ T cells sorted from blood. The receptors were gathered from a woman under 40 in good health. Both conserved end residues are part of each CDR3. Each record gives: CDR3 DNA, CDR3 protein, J gene, V gene, clone size, D gene. D genes are given only for firm matches. Expanded clones get a size class; other rows say once, few or many, or leave the size out.

CDR3 DNA: TGTGCCAGCAGTTCCCCCGTCGCAGATTCCTACGAGCAGTACTTC
CDR3 protein: CASSSPVADSYEQYF
J gene: TRBJ2-7
V gene: TRBV6-5
clone size: NA
D gene: NA

CDR3 DNA: TGTGCCAGCAGCCAACTAGCGGGAGGTAGCTACGAGCAGTACTTC
CDR3 protein: CASSQLAGGSYEQYF
J gene: TRBJ2-7
V gene: TRBV27
clone size: NA
D gene: TRBD2

CDR3 DNA: TGCGCCAGCACGCCGACTAGCGAGAACACCGGGGAGCTGTTTTTT
CDR3 protein: CASTPTSENTGELFF
J gene: TRBJ2-2
V gene: TRBV5-1
clone size: few
D gene: TRBD2

CDR3 DNA: TGTGCCAGCAGTGTCACTTCAACTAATGAAAAACTGTTTTTT
CDR3 protein: CASSVTSTNEKLFF
J gene: TRBJ1-4
V gene: TRBV6-5
clone size: NA
D gene: NA

CDR3 DNA: TGTGCCAGCAGCACGGGCTTCAATCAGCCCCAGCATTTT
CDR3 protein: CASSTGFNQPQHF
J gene: TRBJ1-5
V gene: TRBV28
clone size: NA
D gene: NA

CDR3 DNA: TGTGCCACCAGCGTGGGACAGTATAACACCGGGGAGCTGTTTTTT
CDR3 protein: CATSVGQYNTGELFF
J gene: TRBJ2-2
V gene: TRBV15
clone size: NA
D gene: TRBD1

CDR3 DNA: TGTGCCAGCAGCGAGGACGGGAATACGCAGTATTTT
CDR3 protein: CASSEDGNTQYF
J gene: TRBJ2-3
V gene: TRBV2
clone size: NA
D gene: NA

CDR3 DNA: TGTGCCAGCAGCTCCCCGGGGGGGGGAAACTATGGCTACACCTTC
CDR3 protein: CASSSPGGGNYGYTF
J gene: TRBJ1-2
V gene: TRBV7-8
clone size: NA
D gene: NA

CDR3 DNA: TGTGCCAGCAGTTCCGAGGGGGCAGTTTCTAATGAAAAACTGTTTTTT
CDR3 protein: CASSSEGAVSNEKLFF
J gene: TRBJ1-4
V gene: TRBV28
clone size: NA
D gene: TRBD1

CDR3 DNA: TGCAGCGTTCCTGATCAGTCCAAAAACATTCAGTACTTC
CDR3 protein: CSVPDQSKNIQYF
J gene: TRBJ2-4
V gene: TRBV29-1
clone size: NA
D gene: NA

CDR3 DNA: TGTGCCAGCAGTTGGGGGACACCCTCCTACGAGCAGTACTTC
CDR3 protein: CASSWGTPSYEQYF
J gene: TRBJ2-7
V gene: TRBV6-5
clone size: many
D gene: NA

CDR3 DNA: TGCAGCGTTGGCCAGAGCTCCTACAATGAGCAGTTCTTC
CDR3 protein: CSVGQSSYNEQFF
J gene: TRBJ2-1
V gene: TRBV29-1
clone size: NA
D gene: NA

CDR3 DNA: TGTGCCAGTAGTATTGGACAGGGACTCAGAGGCTACACCTTC
CDR3 protein: CASSIGQGLRGYTF
J gene: TRBJ1-2
V gene: TRBV19
clone size: few
D gene: TRBD1

CDR3 DNA: TGCGCCAGCAGCTTCGGGACAGGGTCCAATGAGCAGTTCTTC
CDR3 protein: CASSFGTGSNEQFF
J gene: TRBJ2-1
V gene: TRBV5-1
clone size: few
D gene: TRBD1

CDR3 DNA: TGTGCCAGCAGCTTTGGTAGAATGAACACTGAAGCTTTCTTT
CDR3 protein: CASSFGRMNTEAFF
J gene: TRBJ1-1
V gene: TRBV7-2
clone size: NA
D gene: NA

CDR3 DNA: TGTGCCAGCACAGGGGGGGGGAATGAGCAGTTCTTC
CDR3 protein: CASTGGGNEQFF
J gene: TRBJ2-1
V gene: TRBV27
clone size: NA
D gene: NA

CDR3 DNA: TGTGCCAGCACAGACAGGGTGGATCAGCCCCAGCATTTT
CDR3 protein: CASTDRVDQPQHF
J gene: TRBJ1-5
V gene: TRBV28
clone size: once
D gene: TRBD1

CDR3 DNA: TGTGCCAGTAGTAATGGGGGGCAAACCTACGAGCAGTACTTC
CDR3 protein: CASSNGGQTYEQYF
J gene: TRBJ2-7
V gene: TRBV19
clone size: few
D gene: NA

CDR3 DNA: TGTGCCAGCAGAAACCAAGGGGGCTTAGATCAGCCCCAGCATTTT
CDR3 protein: CASRNQGGLDQPQHF
J gene: TRBJ1-5
V gene: TRBV28
clone size: few
D gene: TRBD1

CDR3 DNA: TGTGCCAGCAGCTTAGGGACTAGCGTTGGCATTCAGTACTTC
CDR3 protein: CASSLGTSVGIQYF
J gene: TRBJ2-4
V gene: TRBV7-9
clone size: NA
D gene: TRBD2

CDR3 DNA: TGCAGCGTTGTGAAGGTTCAGAGGGCACCAGATACGCAGTATTTT
CDR3 protein: CSVVKVQRAPDTQYF
J gene: TRBJ2-3
V gene: TRBV29-1
clone size: NA
D gene: NA

CDR3 DNA: TGCGCCAGCAGCGTATCCAGCTCCTACAATGAGCAGTTCTTC
CDR3 protein: CASSVSSSYNEQFF
J gene: TRBJ2-1
V gene: TRBV5-1
clone size: NA
D gene: NA

CDR3 DNA: TGTGCCAGCAGTTATTGGGGGAGCGGGGTTGAACAGCCCCAGCATTTT
CDR3 protein: CASSYWGSGVEQPQHF
J gene: TRBJ1-5
V gene: TRBV6-6
clone size: once
D gene: NA

CDR3 DNA: TGCGCCAGCAGCCAGGGGGCGAGGGACACTGAAGCTTTCTTT
CDR3 protein: CASSQGARDTEAFF
J gene: TRBJ1-1
V gene: TRBV5-1
clone size: NA
D gene: TRBD1

CDR3 DNA: TGTGCCAGCAGTGAAGGGCTAGCGGGAGGTAAGAGCGAGCAGTACTTC
CDR3 protein: CASSEGLAGGKSEQYF
J gene: TRBJ2-7
V gene: TRBV2
clone size: NA
D gene: TRBD2

CDR3 DNA: TGTGCCAGCAGCCTCAGTACAGGATTTAACACTGAAGCTTTCTTT
CDR3 protein: CASSLSTGFNTEAFF
J gene: TRBJ1-1
V gene: TRBV7-2
clone size: NA
D gene: NA

CDR3 DNA: TGTGCCAGCAGCTTGAGGGTGGGTACTAGCACTGAAGCTTTCTTT
CDR3 protein: CASSLRVGTSTEAFF
J gene: TRBJ1-1
V gene: TRBV7-9
clone size: NA
D gene: NA

CDR3 DNA: TGTGCCAGCAGCCTCGACGGGGAGGGACTTCGGGGCTACACCTTC
CDR3 protein: CASSLDGEGLRGYTF
J gene: TRBJ1-2
V gene: TRBV5-4
clone size: once
D gene: NA

CDR3 DNA: TGTGCCAGCATGGGACAGTTAACCTACGAGCAGTACTTC
CDR3 protein: CASMGQLTYEQYF
J gene: TRBJ2-7
V gene: TRBV2
clone size: NA
D gene: TRBD1

CDR3 DNA: TGTGCCAGCAGTAAACCTATAACACCAGCTAACTATGGCTACACCTTC
CDR3 protein: CASSKPITPANYGYTF
J gene: TRBJ1-2
V gene: TRBV28
clone size: NA
D gene: NA

CDR3 DNA: TGCAGCGTCGGCGTACTAGCGGGAGGATCGGGCGAGCAGTACTTC
CDR3 protein: CSVGVLAGGSGEQYF
J gene: TRBJ2-7
V gene: TRBV29-1
clone size: few
D gene: TRBD2

CDR3 DNA: TGTGCCAGTAGTATACAAGCGGGAGGCCGCTACGAGCAGTACTTC
CDR3 protein: CASSIQAGGRYEQYF
J gene: TRBJ2-7
V gene: TRBV19
clone size: NA
D gene: TRBD2

CDR3 DNA: TGTGCCAGCAGCCTCGCCGGGACTAGCGACTCCTACGAGCAGTACTTC
CDR3 protein: CASSLAGTSDSYEQYF
J gene: TRBJ2-7
V gene: TRBV4-2
clone size: NA
D gene: TRBD2

CDR3 DNA: TGTGCCAGTAGTATAGTGGGACAGGGGAACACTGAAGCTTTCTTT
CDR3 protein: CASSIVGQGNTEAFF
J gene: TRBJ1-1
V gene: TRBV19
clone size: NA
D gene: TRBD1

CDR3 DNA: TGCACCAGCAGCCAAGGATGTGAGGGCCCGAACTATGGCTACACCTTC
CDR3 protein: CTSSQGCEGPNYGYTF
J gene: TRBJ1-2
V gene: TRBV1
clone size: NA
D gene: NA

CDR3 DNA: TGCGCCAGCAGCCCACGGACAGGGTTCTTTAGCACAGATACGCAGTATTTT
CDR3 protein: CASSPRTGFFSTDTQYF
J gene: TRBJ2-3
V gene: TRBV5-1
clone size: NA
D gene: TRBD1

CDR3 DNA: TGTGCCAGCAGTGAAGAGAGGGGACATAATCAGCCCCAGCATTTT
CDR3 protein: CASSEERGHNQPQHF
J gene: TRBJ1-5
V gene: TRBV2
clone size: many
D gene: NA

CDR3 DNA: TGTGCCAGTAGTATGGGACCTTACAATGAGCAGTTCTTC
CDR3 protein: CASSMGPYNEQFF
J gene: TRBJ2-1
V gene: TRBV19
clone size: few
D gene: NA

CDR3 DNA: TGTGCCAGCAGCTTAAGTGGGGACTCTGGAAACACCGTATATTTT
CDR3 protein: CASSLSGDSGNTVYF
J gene: TRBJ1-3
V gene: TRBV7-3
clone size: NA
D gene: NA

CDR3 DNA: TGTGCCAGCTGCCTAGGGCGGGGAGGCACCTACGAGCAGTACTTC
CDR3 protein: CASCLGRGGTYEQYF
J gene: TRBJ2-7
V gene: TRBV11-1
clone size: NA
D gene: NA

CDR3 DNA: TGCGCCAGCAGCCAACTGACAGGGGGTGTCAATGAGCAGTTCTTC
CDR3 protein: CASSQLTGGVNEQFF
J gene: TRBJ2-1
V gene: TRBV4-1
clone size: NA
D gene: TRBD1

CDR3 DNA: TGTGCCAGCAGTTACTTGAGCCGAGAAGCTTTCTTT
CDR3 protein: CASSYLSREAFF
J gene: TRBJ1-1
V gene: TRBV6-6
clone size: NA
D gene: NA

CDR3 DNA: TGTGCCAGCTATAGGGGCAATGAAAAACTGTTTTTT
CDR3 protein: CASYRGNEKLFF
J gene: TRBJ1-4
V gene: TRBV28
clone size: few
D gene: NA

CDR3 DNA: TGCAGCGTTACACCTTCGACCGACTCCTACAATGAGCAGTTCTTC
CDR3 protein: CSVTPSTDSYNEQFF
J gene: TRBJ2-1
V gene: TRBV29-1
clone size: NA
D gene: NA

CDR3 DNA: TGCGCCAGCAGGAGGGACTGGGGCACTGAAGCTTTCTTT
CDR3 protein: CASRRDWGTEAFF
J gene: TRBJ1-1
V gene: TRBV4-1
clone size: NA
D gene: NA

CDR3 DNA: TGCGCCAGCAGCTTGGCAGCGGAGGGCAATGAGCAGTTCTTC
CDR3 protein: CASSLAAEGNEQFF
J gene: TRBJ2-1
V gene: TRBV5-1
clone size: NA
D gene: NA

CDR3 DNA: TGCGCCAGCAGCCCAACCGGGGTTGGAAACACCATATATTTT
CDR3 protein: CASSPTGVGNTIYF
J gene: TRBJ1-3
V gene: TRBV5-1
clone size: NA
D gene: NA

CDR3 DNA: TGTGCCAGCAGTTCCGGCAGCGGGAGTATCAACGAGCAGTACTTC
CDR3 protein: CASSSGSGSINEQYF
J gene: TRBJ2-7
V gene: TRBV6-5
clone size: NA
D gene: TRBD2

CDR3 DNA: TGTGCCAGCAGCTCCGGCGGGACTCGTACGAATACGCAGTATTTT
CDR3 protein: CASSSGGTRTNTQYF
J gene: TRBJ2-3
V gene: TRBV11-2
clone size: few
D gene: NA

CDR3 DNA: TGTGCCAGCAGCTTAACTACAGGGTCTTTGAGGTCCTACGAGCAGTACTTC
CDR3 protein: CASSLTTGSLRSYEQYF
J gene: TRBJ2-7
V gene: TRBV11-2
clone size: NA
D gene: NA

CDR3 DNA: TGTGCCAGCAGCAGTGACGAGAGGGGCTACACCTTC
CDR3 protein: CASSSDERGYTF
J gene: TRBJ1-2
V gene: TRBV21-1
clone size: once
D gene: NA

CDR3 DNA: TGTGCCAGCAGCAGTTGGGGCCTCAATCAGCCCCAGCATTTT
CDR3 protein: CASSSWGLNQPQHF
J gene: TRBJ1-5
V gene: TRBV6-1
clone size: NA
D gene: NA

CDR3 DNA: TGTGCCAGCAGCGTAGGTGGGCAGCAAGAGACCCAGTACTTC
CDR3 protein: CASSVGGQQETQYF
J gene: TRBJ2-5
V gene: TRBV9
clone size: few
D gene: NA

CDR3 DNA: TGCGCCAGCAGCTTAGGGACACACTCTGGAAACACCATATATTTT
CDR3 protein: CASSLGTHSGNTIYF
J gene: TRBJ1-3
V gene: TRBV5-1
clone size: once
D gene: NA

CDR3 DNA: TGTGCCACCCCCCTGGGGGGATTGAACACTGAAGCTTTCTTT
CDR3 protein: CATPLGGLNTEAFF
J gene: TRBJ1-1
V gene: TRBV7-9
clone size: NA
D gene: NA

CDR3 DNA: TGTGCCAGCAGCCCCGGGACAGGGGCCTTGAACACTGAAGCTTTCTTT
CDR3 protein: CASSPGTGALNTEAFF
J gene: TRBJ1-1
V gene: TRBV27
clone size: NA
D gene: TRBD1

CDR3 DNA: TGCGCCAGCAGCTTCAGGGGAGGGGAGCTGTTTTTT
CDR3 protein: CASSFRGGELFF
J gene: TRBJ2-2
V gene: TRBV5-1
clone size: NA
D gene: NA